Sequencing of this TCR beta chain was carried out in a study of monozygotic twins with inflammatory bowel disease. Germline CDR1 reads MDHEN; CDR2 reads SYDVKM. The CDR3 loop spans 14 amino acids. For every TCR library, around 3,700 ng of total RNA was used. TCRdb reanalyzed the 5' RACE reads, giving one entry per CDR3 protein sequence and no DNA. The table lists about 420,000 distinct CDR3 sequences. This receptor was obtained from a human donor with ulcerative colitis or Crohn's disease, or a healthy co-twin of an affected twin (not recorded which). The chain employs TRBV28 and TRBJ2-7; TCRdb picks TRBD2, but there is no DNA to check that call. Sequencing used blood. The CDR3 sequence is CASSSKRGTYEQYF.